A single T cell receptor (beta chain) is shown here with its context. Antigen unknown. This entry comes from a study of identical twins. Study results and caveats: Insertions ran lower in abundant cord blood beta clonotypes, though not in memory repertoires.

Looked up from germline, CDR1 is SGHAT and CDR2 is FQNNGV. The J segment lost 0 bases and the V segment lost 4 bases, leaving 16 bases of the junction unmatched. This CDR3 spans 19 amino acids. TCRdb re-called the 5' RACE reads with MiXCR, one entry per CDR3 protein. The data show hundreds of thousands of distinct CDR3 sequences, 6.1% seen once. This TCR came from a man between 18 and 35 years old in good health. The specimen sequenced was naive T cells sorted from blood. The chain is built from TRBV11-2 and TRBJ2-7, with 9 bases matching TRBD1. The CDR3 DNA follows: TGTGCCAGCAGCTCCTCTAAGCGACCGGGACAGGGCGACTCCTACGAGCAGTACTTC. As protein: CASSSSKRPGQGDSYEQYF.